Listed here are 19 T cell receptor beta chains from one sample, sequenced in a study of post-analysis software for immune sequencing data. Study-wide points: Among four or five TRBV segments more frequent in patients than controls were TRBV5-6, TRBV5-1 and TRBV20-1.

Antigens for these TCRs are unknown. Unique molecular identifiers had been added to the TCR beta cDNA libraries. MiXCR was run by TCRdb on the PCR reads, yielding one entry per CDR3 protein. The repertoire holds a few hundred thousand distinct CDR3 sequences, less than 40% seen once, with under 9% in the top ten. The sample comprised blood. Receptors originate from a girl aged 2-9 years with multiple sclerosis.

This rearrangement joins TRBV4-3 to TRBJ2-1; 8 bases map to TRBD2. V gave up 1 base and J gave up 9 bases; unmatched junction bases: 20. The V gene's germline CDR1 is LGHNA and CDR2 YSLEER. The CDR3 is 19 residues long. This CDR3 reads CASSQAGRSWAGGLVEQFF. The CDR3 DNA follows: TGCGCCAGCAGCCAAGCGGGACGTTCTTGGGCGGGAGGTCTTGTTGAGCAGTTCTTC.

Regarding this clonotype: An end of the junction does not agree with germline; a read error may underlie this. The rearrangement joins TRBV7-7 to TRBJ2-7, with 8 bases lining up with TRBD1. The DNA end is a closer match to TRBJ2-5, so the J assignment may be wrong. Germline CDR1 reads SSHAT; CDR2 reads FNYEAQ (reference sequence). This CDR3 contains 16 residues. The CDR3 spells CASSLAQGTGQETQYF. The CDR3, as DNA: TGTGCTAGCAGCTTAGCTCAGGGGACAGGACAAGAGACCCAGTACTTC.

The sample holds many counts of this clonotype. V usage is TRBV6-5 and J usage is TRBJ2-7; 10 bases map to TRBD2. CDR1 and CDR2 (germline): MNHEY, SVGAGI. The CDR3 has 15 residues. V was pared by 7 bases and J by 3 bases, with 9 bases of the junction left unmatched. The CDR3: CASKPLAGAYYEQYF. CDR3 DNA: TGTGCCAGCAAGCCCCTAGCGGGAGCGTACTACGAGCAGTACTTC.

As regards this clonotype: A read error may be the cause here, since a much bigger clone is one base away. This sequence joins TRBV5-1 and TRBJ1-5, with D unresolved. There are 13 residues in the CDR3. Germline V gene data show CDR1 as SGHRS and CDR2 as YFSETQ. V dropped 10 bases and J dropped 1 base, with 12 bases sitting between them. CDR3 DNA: TGCGCCGGCGCTGAGGCAAGCAATCAGCCCCAGCATTTT. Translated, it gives CAGAEASNQPQHF.

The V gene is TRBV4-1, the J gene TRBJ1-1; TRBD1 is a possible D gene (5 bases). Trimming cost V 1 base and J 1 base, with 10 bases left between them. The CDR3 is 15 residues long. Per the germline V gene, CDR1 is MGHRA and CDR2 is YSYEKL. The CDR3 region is CASSQGRQGNTEAFF. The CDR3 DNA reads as TGCGCCAGCAGCCAAGGCCGGCAGGGGAACACTGAAGCTTTCTTT.

The CDR3, as DNA: TGTGCCAGCAGCTATCTCGGACAGGGGGCTCGTCATGGCTACACCTTC. Its translation is CASSYLGQGARHGYTF. This rearrangement joins TRBV7-6 to TRBJ1-2, with 11 nucleotides matching TRBD1. Germline CDR1 is SGHVS and CDR2 is FNYEAQ. Trimming cost V 4 bases and J 6 bases; bases outside gene matches: 10. The CDR3 consists of 16 residues. Variable domain in full (rest from reference TRBV7-6 and TRBJ1-2): GAGVSQSPRYKVTKRGQDVALRCDPISGHVSLYWYRQALGQGPEFLTYFNYEAQQDKSGLPNDRFSAERPEGSISTLTIQRTEQRDSAMYRCASSYLGQGARHGYTFGSGTRLTVV.

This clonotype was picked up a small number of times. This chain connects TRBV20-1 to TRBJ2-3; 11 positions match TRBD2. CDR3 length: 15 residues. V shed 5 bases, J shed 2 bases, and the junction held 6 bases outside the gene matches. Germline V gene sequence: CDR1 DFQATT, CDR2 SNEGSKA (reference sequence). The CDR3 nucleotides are TGCAGTGCTCTTAGACTAGCGGGGAACACAGATACGCAGTATTTT. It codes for CSALRLAGNTDTQYF.

The CDR3 reads CASRQQGKDTQYF. DNA for the CDR3: TGTGCCAGCAGACAACAGGGGAAAGATACGCAGTATTTT. The chain uses TRBV11-1 and TRBJ2-3, with 7 bases matching TRBD1. The germline CDR1 and CDR2 sequences are SGHAT and FQDESV (reference sequence). The CDR3 runs to 13 residues. With 6 bases clipped from V and 5 bases from J, the junction kept 5 bases outside the gene matches. Using reference TRBV11-1 and TRBJ2-3 for the parts outside the CDR3, the full variable domain is EAEVAQSPRYKITEKSQAVAFWCDPISGHATLYWYRQILGQGPELLVQFQDESVVDDSQLPKDRFSAERLKGVDSTLKIQPAELGDSAMYLCASRQQGKDTQYFGPGTRLTVL.

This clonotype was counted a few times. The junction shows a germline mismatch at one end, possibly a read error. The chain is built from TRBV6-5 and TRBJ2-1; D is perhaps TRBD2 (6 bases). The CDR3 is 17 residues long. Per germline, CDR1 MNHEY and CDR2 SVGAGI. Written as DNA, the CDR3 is TGTGCCAGCAGTTACTCCCCGGGAGACCGGTCCTACAGTGAGCAGTTCTTC. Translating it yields CASSYSPGDRSYSEQFF.

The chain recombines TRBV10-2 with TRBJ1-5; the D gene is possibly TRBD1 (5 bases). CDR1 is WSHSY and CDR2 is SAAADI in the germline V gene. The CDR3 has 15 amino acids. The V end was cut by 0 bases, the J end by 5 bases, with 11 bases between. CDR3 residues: CASSESSGGDQPQHF. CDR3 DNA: TGCGCCAGCAGTGAGTCAAGTGGAGGGGATCAGCCCCAGCATTTT.

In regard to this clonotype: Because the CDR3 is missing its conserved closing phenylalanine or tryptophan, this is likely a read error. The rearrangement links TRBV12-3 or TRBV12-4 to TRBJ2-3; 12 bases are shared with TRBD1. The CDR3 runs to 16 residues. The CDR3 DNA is TGTGCCAGCAGTTTAGGTGGGACAGGGGGCACAGATGCGCAGTATTCT. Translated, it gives CASSLGGTGGTDAQYS.

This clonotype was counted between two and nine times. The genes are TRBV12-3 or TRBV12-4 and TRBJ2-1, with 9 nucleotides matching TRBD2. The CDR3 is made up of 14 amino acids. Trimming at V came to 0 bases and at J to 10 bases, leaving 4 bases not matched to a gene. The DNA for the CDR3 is TGTGCCAGCAGTTTAGCTAGCGGGGGATGGGAGCAGTTCTTC. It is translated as CASSLASGGWEQFF.

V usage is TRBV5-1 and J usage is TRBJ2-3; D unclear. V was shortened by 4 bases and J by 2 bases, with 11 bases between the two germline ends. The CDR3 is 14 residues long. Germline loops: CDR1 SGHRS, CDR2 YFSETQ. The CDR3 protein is CASSATRSTDTQYF. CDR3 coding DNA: TGCGCCAGCAGCGCCACCCGGTCCACAGATACGCAGTATTTT.

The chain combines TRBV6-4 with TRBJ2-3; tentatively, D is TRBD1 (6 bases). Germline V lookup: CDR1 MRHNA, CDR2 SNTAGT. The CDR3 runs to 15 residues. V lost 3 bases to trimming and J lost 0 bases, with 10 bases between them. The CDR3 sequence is CASSEGAGSTDTQYF. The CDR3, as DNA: TGTGCCAGCAGTGAGGGGGCAGGGAGCACAGATACGCAGTATTTT.

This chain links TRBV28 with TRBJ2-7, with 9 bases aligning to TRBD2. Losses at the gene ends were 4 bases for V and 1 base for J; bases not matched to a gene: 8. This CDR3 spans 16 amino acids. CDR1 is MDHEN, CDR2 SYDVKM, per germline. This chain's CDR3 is CASSYRLAEVSYEQYF. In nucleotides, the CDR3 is TGTGCCAGCAGTTACAGACTAGCGGAAGTTTCCTACGAGCAGTACTTC.

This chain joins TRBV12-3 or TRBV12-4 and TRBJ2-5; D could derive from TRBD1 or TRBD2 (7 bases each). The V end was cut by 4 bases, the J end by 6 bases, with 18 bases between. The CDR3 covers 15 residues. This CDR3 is CASSSGQRGGKTQYF. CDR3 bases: TGTGCCAGCAGTTCGGGACAGCGGGGCGGAAAGACCCAGTACTTC.

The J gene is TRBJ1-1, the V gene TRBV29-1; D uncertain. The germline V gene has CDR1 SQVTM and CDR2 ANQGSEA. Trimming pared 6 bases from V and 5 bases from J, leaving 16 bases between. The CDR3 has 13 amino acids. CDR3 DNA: TGCAGCGTAGCGGCAGCCACGGGTACTGAAGCTTTCTTT. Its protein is CSVAAATGTEAFF.

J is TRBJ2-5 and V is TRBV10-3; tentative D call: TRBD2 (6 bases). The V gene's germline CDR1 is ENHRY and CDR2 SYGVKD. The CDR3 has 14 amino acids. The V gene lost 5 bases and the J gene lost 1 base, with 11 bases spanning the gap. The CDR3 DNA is TGTGCCATCAGTAAGGACTACATCCAAGAGACCCAGTACTTC. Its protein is CAISKDYIQETQYF.

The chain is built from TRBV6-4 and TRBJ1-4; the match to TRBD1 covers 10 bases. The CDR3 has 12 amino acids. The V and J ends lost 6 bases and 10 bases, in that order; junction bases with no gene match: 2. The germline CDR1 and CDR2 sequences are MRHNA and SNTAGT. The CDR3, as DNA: TGTGCCAGCAGGGGACAGGGGAGAAAACTGTTTTTT. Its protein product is CASRGQGRKLFF.